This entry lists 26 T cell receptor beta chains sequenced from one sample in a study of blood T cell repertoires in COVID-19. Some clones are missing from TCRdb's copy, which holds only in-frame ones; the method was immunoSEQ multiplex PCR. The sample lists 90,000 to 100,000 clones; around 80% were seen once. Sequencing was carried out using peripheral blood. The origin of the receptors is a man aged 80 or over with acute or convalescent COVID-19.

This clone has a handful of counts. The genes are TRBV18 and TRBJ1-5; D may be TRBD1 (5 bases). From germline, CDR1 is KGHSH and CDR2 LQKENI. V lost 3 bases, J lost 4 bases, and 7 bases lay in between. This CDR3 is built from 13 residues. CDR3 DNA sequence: TGTGCCAGCTCACCGGGGGGAAATCAGCCCCAGCATTTT. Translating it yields CASSPGGNQPQHF.

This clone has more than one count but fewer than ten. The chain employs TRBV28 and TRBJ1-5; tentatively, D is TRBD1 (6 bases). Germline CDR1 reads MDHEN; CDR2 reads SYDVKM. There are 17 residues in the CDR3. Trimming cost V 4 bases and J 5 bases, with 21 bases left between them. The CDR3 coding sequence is TGTGCCAGCAGTTCCCCGGGTGGGGGCCCCAAGTATCAGCCCCAGCATTTT. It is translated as CASSSPGGGPKYQPQHF. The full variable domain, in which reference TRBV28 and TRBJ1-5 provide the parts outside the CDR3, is DVKVTQSSRYLVKRTGEKVFLECVQDMDHENMFWYRQDPGLGLRLIYFSYDVKMKEKGDIPEGYSVSREKKERFSLILESASTNQTSMYLCASSSPGGGPKYQPQHFGDGTRLSIL.

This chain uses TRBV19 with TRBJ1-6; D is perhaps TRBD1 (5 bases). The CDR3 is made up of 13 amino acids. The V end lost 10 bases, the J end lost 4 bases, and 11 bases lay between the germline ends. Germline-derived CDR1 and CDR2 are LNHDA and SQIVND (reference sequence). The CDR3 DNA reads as TGTGCCACCTCGACAGTTTATAATTCACCCCTCCACTTT. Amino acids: CATSTVYNSPLHF.

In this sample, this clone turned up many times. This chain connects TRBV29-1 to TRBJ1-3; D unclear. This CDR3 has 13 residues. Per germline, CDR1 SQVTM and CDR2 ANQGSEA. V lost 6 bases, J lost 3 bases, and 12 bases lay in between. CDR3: CSVRAAGGNTIYF. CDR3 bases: TGCAGCGTCCGGGCGGCGGGTGGAAACACCATATATTTT.

CDR3 in DNA: TGTGCCAGCACCAACTCGGGACAGCTCTATGGCTACACCTTC. This translates into CASTNSGQLYGYTF. The rearrangement uses TRBV28 and TRBJ1-2, with 7 bases matching TRBD1. This CDR3 is 14 amino acids long. V shed 7 bases and J 4 bases; nucleotides not matched to a gene: 9. The germline gives CDR1 MDHEN, CDR2 SYDVKM.

CDR3 bases: TGTGCCAGCATCGCGGCTAGCTCCTACAATGAGCAGTTCTTC. This codes for CASIAASSYNEQFF. The chain has TRBV25-1 and TRBJ2-1, with D unclear. Trimming removed 7 bases at V and 0 bases at J, with 10 bases between. From germline, CDR1 is MGHDK and CDR2 SYGVNS. There are 14 residues in the CDR3.

CDR3 nucleotide sequence: TGTGCCAGCAGAAAAAAGACGGGACAGGGCTACGAGCAGTACTTC. Its translation: CASRKKTGQGYEQYF. The chain links TRBV27 to TRBJ2-7; 9 bases line up with TRBD1. The V gene's germline CDR1 is MNHEY and CDR2 SMNVEV (reference sequence). The CDR3 runs to 15 residues. Germline trimming cut 6 bases from V and 3 bases from J; bases unmatched to any gene: 9.

Written as DNA, the CDR3 is TGTGCCAGCAGCTTAGGTTCTCCCCAGCCCCAGCATTTT. Translation gives CASSLGSPQPQHF. The chain uses TRBV7-2 and TRBJ1-5; no clear D. The CDR3 covers 13 residues. V was shortened by 1 base and J by 7 bases, with 8 bases between the two germline ends. Germline loops: CDR1 SGHTA, CDR2 FQGNSA.

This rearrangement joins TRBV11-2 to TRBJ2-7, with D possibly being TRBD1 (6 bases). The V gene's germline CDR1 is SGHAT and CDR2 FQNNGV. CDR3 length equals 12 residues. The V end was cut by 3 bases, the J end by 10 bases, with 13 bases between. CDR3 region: CASSFEDSRQYF. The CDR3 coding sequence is TGTGCCAGCAGCTTCGAGGACAGCCGACAGTACTTC.

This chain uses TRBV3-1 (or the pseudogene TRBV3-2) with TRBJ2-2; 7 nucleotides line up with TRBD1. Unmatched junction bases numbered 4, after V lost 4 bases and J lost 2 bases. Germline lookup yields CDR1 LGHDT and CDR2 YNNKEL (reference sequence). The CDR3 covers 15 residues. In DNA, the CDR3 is TGTGCCAGCAGCCCTAGACAGGGAAACACCGGGGAGCTGTTTTTT. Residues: CASSPRQGNTGELFF.

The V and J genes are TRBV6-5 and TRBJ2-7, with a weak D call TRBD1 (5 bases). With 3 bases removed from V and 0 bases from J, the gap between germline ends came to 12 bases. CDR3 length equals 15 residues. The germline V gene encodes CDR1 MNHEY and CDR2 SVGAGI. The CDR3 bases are TGTGCCAGCAGTTATGGGGCTCAGAGCTCCTACGAGCAGTACTTC. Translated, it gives CASSYGAQSSYEQYF.

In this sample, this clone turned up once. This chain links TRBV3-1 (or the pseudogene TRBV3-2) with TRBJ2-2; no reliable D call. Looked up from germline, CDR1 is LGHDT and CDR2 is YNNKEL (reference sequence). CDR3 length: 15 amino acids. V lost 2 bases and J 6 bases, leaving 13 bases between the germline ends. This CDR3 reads CASSQMALSAGELFF. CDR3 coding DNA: TGTGCCAGCAGCCAAATGGCATTATCCGCCGGGGAGCTGTTTTTT.

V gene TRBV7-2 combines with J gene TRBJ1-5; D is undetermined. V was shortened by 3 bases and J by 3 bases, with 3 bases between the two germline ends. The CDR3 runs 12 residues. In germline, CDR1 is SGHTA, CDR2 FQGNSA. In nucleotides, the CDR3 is TGTGCCAGCAGCTTTAACAATCAGCCCCAGCATTTT. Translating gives CASSFNNQPQHF.

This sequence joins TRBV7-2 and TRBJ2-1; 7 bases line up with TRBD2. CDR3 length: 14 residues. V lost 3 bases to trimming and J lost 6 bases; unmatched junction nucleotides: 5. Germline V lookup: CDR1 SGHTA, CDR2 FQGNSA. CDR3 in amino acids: CASSLWTRGNEQFF. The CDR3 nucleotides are TGTGCCAGCAGCTTGTGGACTAGAGGCAATGAGCAGTTCTTC. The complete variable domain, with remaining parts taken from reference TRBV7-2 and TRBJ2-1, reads GAGVSQSPSNKVTEKGKDVELRCDPISGHTALYWYRQSLGQGLEFLIYFQGNSAPDKSGLPSDRFSAERTGGSVSTLTIQRTQQEDSAVYLCASSLWTRGNEQFFGPGTRLTVL.

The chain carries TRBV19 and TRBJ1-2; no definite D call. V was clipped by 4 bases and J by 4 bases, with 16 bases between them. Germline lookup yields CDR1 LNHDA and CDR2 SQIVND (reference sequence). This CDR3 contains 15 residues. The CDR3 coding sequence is TGTGCCAGTAGTACCACTTCCGCCGCCCCCTATGGCTACACCTTC. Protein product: CASSTTSAAPYGYTF.

In nucleotides, the CDR3 is TGTGCCAGCAGTTTAAGGGGCTCGGGTGAAAAACTGTTTTTT. Protein: CASSLRGSGEKLFF. The chain combines TRBV27 with TRBJ1-4, with D possibly TRBD1 on 5 matching bases. The V and J ends lost 2 bases and 7 bases respectively, with 11 bases between them. In germline, CDR1 is MNHEY, CDR2 SMNVEV (reference sequence). This CDR3 has 14 amino acids.

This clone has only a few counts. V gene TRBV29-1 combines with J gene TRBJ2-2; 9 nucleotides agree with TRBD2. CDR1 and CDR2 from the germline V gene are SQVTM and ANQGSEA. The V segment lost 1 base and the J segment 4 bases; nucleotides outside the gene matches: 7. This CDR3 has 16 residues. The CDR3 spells CSVEGVAGVITGELFF. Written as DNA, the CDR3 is TGCAGCGTTGAAGGGGTAGCGGGAGTAATCACCGGGGAGCTGTTTTTT.

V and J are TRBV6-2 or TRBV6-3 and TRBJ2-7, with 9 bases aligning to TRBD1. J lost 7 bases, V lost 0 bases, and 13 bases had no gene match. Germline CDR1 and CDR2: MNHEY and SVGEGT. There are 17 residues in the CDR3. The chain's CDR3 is CASSYSSAGTGPFEQYF. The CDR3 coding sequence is TGTGCCAGCAGTTACTCGAGTGCAGGGACAGGGCCTTTTGAGCAGTACTTC.

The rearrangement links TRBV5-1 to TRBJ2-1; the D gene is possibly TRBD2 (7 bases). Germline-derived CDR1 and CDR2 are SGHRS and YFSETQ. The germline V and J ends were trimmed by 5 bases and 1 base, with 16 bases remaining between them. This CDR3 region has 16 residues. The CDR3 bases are TGCGCCAGCAGGAGAGGAGGGGGGGATTCCTACAATGAGCAGTTCTTC. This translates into CASRRGGGDSYNEQFF. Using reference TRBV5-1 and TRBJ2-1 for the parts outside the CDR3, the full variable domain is KAGVTQTPRYLIKTRGQQVTLSCSPISGHRSVSWYQQTPGQGLQFLFEYFSETQRNKGNFPGRFSGRQFSNSRSEMNVSTLELGDSALYLCASRRGGGDSYNEQFFGPGTRLTVL.

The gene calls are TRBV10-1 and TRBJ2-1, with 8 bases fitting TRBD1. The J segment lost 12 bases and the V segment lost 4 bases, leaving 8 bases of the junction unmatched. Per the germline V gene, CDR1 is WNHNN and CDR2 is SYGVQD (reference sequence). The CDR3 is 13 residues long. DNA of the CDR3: TGCGCCAGCAGTGCTTCGATTGACAGGGGGCAGTTCTTC. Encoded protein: CASSASIDRGQFF.

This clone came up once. The CDR3 DNA is TGTGCCAGCAGTTTAATCTTTCCGGCGGGAGGCAACAATGAGCAGTTCTTC. Translating it yields CASSLIFPAGGNNEQFF. The chain is built from TRBV28 and TRBJ2-1; the match to TRBD2 covers 8 bases. Trimming removed 2 bases from V and 5 bases from J; junction bases left unmatched: 11. Per the germline V gene, CDR1 is MDHEN and CDR2 is SYDVKM. The CDR3 has 17 residues.

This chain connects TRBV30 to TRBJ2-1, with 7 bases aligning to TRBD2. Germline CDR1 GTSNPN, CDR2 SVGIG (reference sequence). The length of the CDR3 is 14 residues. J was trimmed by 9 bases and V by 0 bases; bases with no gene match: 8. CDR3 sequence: CAWSVAAGPLEQFF. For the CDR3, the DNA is TGTGCCTGGAGTGTAGCAGCGGGACCCCTTGAGCAGTTCTTC.

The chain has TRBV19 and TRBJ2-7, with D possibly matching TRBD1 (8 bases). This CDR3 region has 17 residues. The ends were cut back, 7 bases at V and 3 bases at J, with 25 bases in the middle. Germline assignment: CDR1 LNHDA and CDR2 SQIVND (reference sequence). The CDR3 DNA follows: TGTGCCAGTAAACAGGGGGACTTGAGCGGGGACCGCTACGAGCAGTACTTC. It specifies CASKQGDLSGDRYEQYF. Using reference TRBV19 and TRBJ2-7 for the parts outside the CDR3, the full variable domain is DGGITQSPKYLFRKEGQNVTLSCEQNLNHDAMYWYRQDPGQGLRLIYYSQIVNDFQKGDIAEGYSVSREKKESFPLTVTSAQKNPTAFYLCASKQGDLSGDRYEQYFGPGTRLTVT.

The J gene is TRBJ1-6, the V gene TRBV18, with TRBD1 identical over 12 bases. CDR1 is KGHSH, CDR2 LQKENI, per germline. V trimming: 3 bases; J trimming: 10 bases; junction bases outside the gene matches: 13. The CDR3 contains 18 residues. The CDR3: CASSPLEGTGGVGSPLHF. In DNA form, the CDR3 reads TGTGCCAGCTCACCCCTCGAGGGGACAGGGGGCGTTGGATCACCCCTCCACTTT. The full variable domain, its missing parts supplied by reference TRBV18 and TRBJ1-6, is NAGVMQNPRHLVRRRGQEARLRCSPMKGHSHVYWYRQLPEEGLKFMVYLQKENIIDESGMPKERFSAEFPKEGPSILRIQQVVRGDSAAYFCASSPLEGTGGVGSPLHFGNGTRLTVT.

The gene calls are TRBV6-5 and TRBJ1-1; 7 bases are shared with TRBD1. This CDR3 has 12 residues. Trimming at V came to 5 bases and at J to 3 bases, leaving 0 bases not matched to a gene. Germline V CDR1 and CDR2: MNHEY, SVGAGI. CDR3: CASSTGDTEAFF. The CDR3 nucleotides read TGTGCCAGCAGTACAGGGGACACTGAAGCTTTCTTT.

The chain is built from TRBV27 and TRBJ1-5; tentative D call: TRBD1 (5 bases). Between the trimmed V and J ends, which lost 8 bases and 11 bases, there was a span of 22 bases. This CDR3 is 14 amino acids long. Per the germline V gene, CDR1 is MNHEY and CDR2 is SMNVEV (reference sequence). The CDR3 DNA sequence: TGTGCCAGCGGACCCCGGGGGGTCGGGGGATCCCAGCATTTT. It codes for CASGPRGVGGSQHF.